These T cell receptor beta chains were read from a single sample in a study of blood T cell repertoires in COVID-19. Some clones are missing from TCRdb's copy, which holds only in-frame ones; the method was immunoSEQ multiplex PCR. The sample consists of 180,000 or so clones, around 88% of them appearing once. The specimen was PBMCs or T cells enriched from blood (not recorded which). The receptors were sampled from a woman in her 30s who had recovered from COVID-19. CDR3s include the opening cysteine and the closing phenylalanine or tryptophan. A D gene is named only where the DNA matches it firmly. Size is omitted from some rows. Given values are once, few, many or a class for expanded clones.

CDR3aa: CASSRNSGPSTDTQYF; CDR3nt: TGTGCCAGCAGCCGAAATAGCGGTCCTAGCACAGATACGCAGTATTTT; d_gene: .; j_gene: TRBJ2-3; abundance: .; v_gene: TRBV7-8
CDR3aa: CASSRQGGFSPLHF; CDR3nt: TGTGCCAGCAGTCGACAGGGTGGTTTCTCACCCCTCCACTTT; d_gene: TRBD1; j_gene: TRBJ1-6; abundance: .; v_gene: TRBV3-1/TRBV3-2
CDR3aa: CSARVQETQYF; CDR3nt: TGCAGTGCTCGGGTCCAAGAGACCCAGTACTTC; d_gene: .; j_gene: TRBJ2-5; abundance: .; v_gene: TRBV20-1
CDR3aa: CASSERGWRGYTF; CDR3nt: TGTGCCAGCAGTGAACGAGGTTGGCGAGGCTACACCTTC; d_gene: .; j_gene: TRBJ1-2; abundance: .; v_gene: TRBV2
CDR3aa: CATSRDSQGSPLHF; CDR3nt: TGTGCCACCTCCCGGGACTCCCAGGGTTCACCCCTCCACTTT; d_gene: .; j_gene: TRBJ1-6; abundance: .; v_gene: TRBV6-5
CDR3aa: CASSEPPRGQGSNYGYTF; CDR3nt: TGTGCCAGCAGTGAGCCCCCCAGGGGACAGGGATCTAACTATGGCTACACCTTC; d_gene: TRBD1; j_gene: TRBJ1-2; abundance: .; v_gene: TRBV6-1
CDR3aa: CASSVAGGAPSGNTIYF; CDR3nt: TGTGCCAGCAGCGTAGCTGGGGGGGCCCCCTCTGGAAACACCATATATTTT; d_gene: .; j_gene: TRBJ1-3; abundance: .; v_gene: TRBV9
CDR3aa: CASSLLASGTSTDTQYF; CDR3nt: TGCGCCAGCAGCTTGTTGGCTAGCGGGACTAGCACAGATACGCAGTATTTT; d_gene: TRBD2; j_gene: TRBJ2-3; abundance: .; v_gene: TRBV5-1
CDR3aa: CASSLRDQPQHF; CDR3nt: TGTGCCAGCAGTTTGAGGGATCAGCCCCAGCATTTT; d_gene: .; j_gene: TRBJ1-5; abundance: .; v_gene: TRBV28
CDR3aa: CASTAGDTYNSPLHF; CDR3nt: TGTGCCAGCACCGCCGGGGACACCTATAATTCACCCCTCCACTTT; d_gene: .; j_gene: TRBJ1-6; abundance: .; v_gene: TRBV28
CDR3aa: CASRPLDSDEQYF; CDR3nt: TGTGCCAGTAGGCCATTAGACTCGGACGAGCAGTACTTC; d_gene: .; j_gene: TRBJ2-7; abundance: .; v_gene: TRBV19
CDR3aa: CASSLGQGFYGYTF; CDR3nt: TGTGCCAGCAGCCTGGGACAGGGGTTCTATGGCTACACCTTC; d_gene: TRBD1; j_gene: TRBJ1-2; abundance: .; v_gene: TRBV5-6
CDR3aa: CASSPPSSGTYNEQFF; CDR3nt: TGTGCCAGCAGCCCACCATCTAGCGGAACTTACAATGAGCAGTTCTTC; d_gene: TRBD2; j_gene: TRBJ2-1; abundance: .; v_gene: TRBV7-3
CDR3aa: CASRETGGKDTQYF; CDR3nt: TGTGCCAGCAGAGAGACAGGGGGCAAGGATACGCAGTATTTT; d_gene: TRBD1; j_gene: TRBJ2-3; abundance: .; v_gene: TRBV25-1
CDR3aa: CASSSGQGSPYEQYF; CDR3nt: TGCGCCAGCAGCTCCGGACAGGGCAGTCCCTACGAGCAGTACTTC; d_gene: TRBD1; j_gene: TRBJ2-7; abundance: once; v_gene: TRBV5-1
CDR3aa: CAWKTSGTGELFF; CDR3nt: TGTGCCTGGAAGACTAGCGGCACCGGGGAGCTGTTTTTT; d_gene: TRBD2; j_gene: TRBJ2-2; abundance: .; v_gene: TRBV30
CDR3aa: CASGKEGRTEQFF; CDR3nt: TGTGCCAGCGGGAAGGAGGGTCGTACTGAGCAGTTCTTC; d_gene: .; j_gene: TRBJ2-1; abundance: .; v_gene: TRBV2
CDR3aa: CASSLPSGSTYEQYF; CDR3nt: TGTGCCAGCAGCCTTCCTAGCGGCTCAACCTACGAGCAGTACTTC; d_gene: TRBD2; j_gene: TRBJ2-7; abundance: .; v_gene: TRBV5-4
CDR3aa: CASSLRLAAYNEQFF; CDR3nt: TGTGCCAGCAGCTTGAGGCTAGCGGCATACAATGAGCAGTTCTTC; d_gene: TRBD2; j_gene: TRBJ2-1; abundance: .; v_gene: TRBV5-4
CDR3aa: CASSKHRDYEQYF; CDR3nt: TGTGCCAGCAGCAAACACAGGGACTACGAGCAGTACTTC; d_gene: .; j_gene: TRBJ2-7; abundance: .; v_gene: TRBV21-1
CDR3aa: CASSLGYERTGELFF; CDR3nt: TGTGCCAGCAGTTTAGGGTACGAGAGGACCGGGGAGCTGTTTTTT; d_gene: .; j_gene: TRBJ2-2; abundance: once; v_gene: TRBV28
CDR3aa: CASRGLRTGDYGYTF; CDR3nt: TGTGCCAGCAGGGGGCTTAGGACAGGGGACTATGGCTACACCTTC; d_gene: TRBD1; j_gene: TRBJ1-2; abundance: .; v_gene: TRBV2
CDR3aa: CASTPLGGSYGYTF; CDR3nt: TGTGCCAGCACCCCTTTAGGGGGTAGCTATGGCTACACCTTC; d_gene: .; j_gene: TRBJ1-2; abundance: .; v_gene: TRBV5-6
CDR3aa: CASSTGQGATNEKLFF; CDR3nt: TGTGCCAGCTCAACGGGACAGGGAGCAACTAATGAAAAACTGTTTTTT; d_gene: TRBD1; j_gene: TRBJ1-4; abundance: .; v_gene: TRBV18
CDR3aa: CASSLSSGGNTEAFF; CDR3nt: TGTGCCAGCAGTTTATCCTCAGGTGGGAACACTGAAGCTTTCTTT; d_gene: .; j_gene: TRBJ1-1; abundance: once; v_gene: TRBV27
CDR3aa: CASSSTSHSYNEQFF; CDR3nt: TGTGCCAGCAGCTCGACTAGCCATTCCTACAATGAGCAGTTCTTC; d_gene: TRBD2; j_gene: TRBJ2-1; abundance: .; v_gene: TRBV13
CDR3aa: CASSGTGETDTQYF; CDR3nt: TGTGCCAGTAGTGGGACAGGGGAAACAGATACGCAGTATTTT; d_gene: TRBD1; j_gene: TRBJ2-3; abundance: .; v_gene: TRBV19
CDR3aa: CASRPLGARNTEAFF; CDR3nt: TGTGCCAGCAGACCCTTAGGGGCGCGGAACACTGAAGCTTTCTTT; d_gene: .; j_gene: TRBJ1-1; abundance: .; v_gene: TRBV6-5
CDR3aa: CASSARWGTSTDTQYF; CDR3nt: TGTGCCAGCAGCGCCAGATGGGGGACTAGCACAGATACGCAGTATTTT; d_gene: .; j_gene: TRBJ2-3; abundance: .; v_gene: TRBV9
CDR3aa: CSVFGPSLRDRGTGELFF; CDR3nt: TGCAGCGTTTTCGGCCCTTCGCTTCGGGACAGGGGGACCGGGGAGCTGTTTTTT; d_gene: TRBD1; j_gene: TRBJ2-2; abundance: .; v_gene: TRBV29-1
CDR3aa: CASSFHPVSQGAGGYTF; CDR3nt: TGTGCCAGCAGTTTTCATCCAGTATCACAGGGGGCCGGTGGCTACACCTTC; d_gene: TRBD1; j_gene: TRBJ1-2; abundance: once; v_gene: TRBV28
CDR3aa: CASSFGTNLTYEQYF; CDR3nt: TGTGCCAGCAGTTTTGGGACTAACCTTACCTACGAGCAGTACTTC; d_gene: TRBD2; j_gene: TRBJ2-7; abundance: once; v_gene: TRBV28